The table lists the clone carrying this T cell receptor (beta chain) with a few counts. Its cognate antigen is unknown. CDR1 is MNHEY and CDR2 is SMNVEV in the germline V gene (reference sequence). After removal of 5 bases from V and 3 bases from J, the junction contained 7 bases not matched to a gene. The CDR3 totals 15 residues. TCRdb's copy holds only in-frame clones and misses some; the assay was immunoSEQ multiplex PCR. In the table there are about 98,000 clones, approximately 88% of which are singletons. This sample was included in a study of T cell responses to AZD1222 COVID-19 vaccine. Looking at the study overall: Some second doses came at about 4 weeks and others at about 12 weeks; these were pooled. Study-level findings and limits: Clonal diversity was possibly underestimated, and white British individuals and females predominated among donors. Spike-specific TCR breadth rose after two AZD1222 doses, and depth rose as well. No day 14 peak samples; only post-peak repertoires were characterized.

The sample consisted of peripheral blood, taken on day 0 of AZD1222 vaccination. This sequence originates from an adult in good health. This chain uses TRBV27 with TRBJ2-4; TRBD1 matches 7 bases. CDR3 nucleotide sequence: TGTGCCAGCAGTACCCAGGACAGGAACAAAAACATTCAGTACTTC. Amino acid sequence: CASSTQDRNKNIQYF.